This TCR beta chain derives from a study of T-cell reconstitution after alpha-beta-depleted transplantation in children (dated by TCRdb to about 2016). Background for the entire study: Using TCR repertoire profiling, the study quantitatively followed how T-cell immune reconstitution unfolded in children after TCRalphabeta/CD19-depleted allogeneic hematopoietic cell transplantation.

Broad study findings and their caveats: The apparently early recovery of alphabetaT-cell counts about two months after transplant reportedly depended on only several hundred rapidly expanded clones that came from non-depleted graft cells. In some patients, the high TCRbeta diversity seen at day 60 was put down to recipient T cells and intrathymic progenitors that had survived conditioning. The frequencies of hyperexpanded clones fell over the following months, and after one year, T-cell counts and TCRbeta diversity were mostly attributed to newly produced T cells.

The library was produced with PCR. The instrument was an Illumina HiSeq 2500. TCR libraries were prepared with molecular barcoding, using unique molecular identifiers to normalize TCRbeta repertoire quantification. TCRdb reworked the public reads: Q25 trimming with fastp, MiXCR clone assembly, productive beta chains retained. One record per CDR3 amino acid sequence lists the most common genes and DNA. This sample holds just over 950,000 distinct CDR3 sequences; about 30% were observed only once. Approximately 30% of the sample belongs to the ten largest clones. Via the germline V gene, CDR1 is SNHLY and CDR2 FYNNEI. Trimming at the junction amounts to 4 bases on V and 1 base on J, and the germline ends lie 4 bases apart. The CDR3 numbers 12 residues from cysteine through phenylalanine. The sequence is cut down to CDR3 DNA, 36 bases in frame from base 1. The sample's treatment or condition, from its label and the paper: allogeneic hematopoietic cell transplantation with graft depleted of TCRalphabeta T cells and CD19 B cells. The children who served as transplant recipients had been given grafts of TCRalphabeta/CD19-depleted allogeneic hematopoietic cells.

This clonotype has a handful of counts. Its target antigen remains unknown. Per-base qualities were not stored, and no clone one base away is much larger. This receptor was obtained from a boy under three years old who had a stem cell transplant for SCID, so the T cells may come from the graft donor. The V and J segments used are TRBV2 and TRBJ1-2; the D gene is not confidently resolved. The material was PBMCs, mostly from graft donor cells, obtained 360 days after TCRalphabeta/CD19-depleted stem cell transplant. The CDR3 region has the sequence CASSANNYGYTF. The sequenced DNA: TGTGCCAGCAGTGCGAATAACTATGGCTACACCTTC.